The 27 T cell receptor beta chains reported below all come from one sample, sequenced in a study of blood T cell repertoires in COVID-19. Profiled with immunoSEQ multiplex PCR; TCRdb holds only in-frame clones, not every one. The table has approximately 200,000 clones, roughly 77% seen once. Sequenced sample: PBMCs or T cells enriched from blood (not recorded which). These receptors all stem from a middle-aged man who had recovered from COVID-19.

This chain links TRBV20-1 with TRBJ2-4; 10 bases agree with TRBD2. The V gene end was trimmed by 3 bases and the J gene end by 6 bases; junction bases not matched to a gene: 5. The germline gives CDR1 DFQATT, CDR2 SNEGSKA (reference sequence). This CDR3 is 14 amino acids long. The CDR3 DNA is TGCAGTGCTAGTGGTAGACTAGCGGGAAACATTCAGTACTTC. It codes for CSASGRLAGNIQYF.

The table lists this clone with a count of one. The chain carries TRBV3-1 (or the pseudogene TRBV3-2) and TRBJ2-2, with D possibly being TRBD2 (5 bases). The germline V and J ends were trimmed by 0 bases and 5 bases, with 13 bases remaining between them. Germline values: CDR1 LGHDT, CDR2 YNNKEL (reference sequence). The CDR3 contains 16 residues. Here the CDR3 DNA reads TGTGCCAGCAGCCAAGATGGCCAGCGGTATACCGGGGAGCTGTTTTTT. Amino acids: CASSQDGQRYTGELFF.

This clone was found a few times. This chain's CDR3 is CASNRQGESPLHF. The CDR3 bases are TGTGCCAGCAACCGACAGGGGGAAAGTCCCCTCCACTTT. The chain carries TRBV7-3 and TRBJ1-6, with 9 bases identical to TRBD1. Losses at the gene ends were 7 bases for V and 13 bases for J; bases not matched to a gene: 8. Germline V gene lookup returns CDR1 SGHTA and CDR2 FQGTGA. The CDR3 is 13 amino acids. Variable domain in full (rest from reference TRBV7-3 and TRBJ1-6): GAGVSQTPSNKVTEKGKYVELRCDPISGHTALYWYRQSLGQGPEFLIYFQGTGAADDSGLPNDRFFAVRPEGSVSTLKIQRTERGDSAVYLCASNRQGESPLHFGNGTRLTVT.

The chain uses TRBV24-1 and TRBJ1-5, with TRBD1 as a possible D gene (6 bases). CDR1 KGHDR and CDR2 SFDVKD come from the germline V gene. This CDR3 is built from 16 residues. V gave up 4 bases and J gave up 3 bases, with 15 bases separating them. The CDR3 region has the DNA TGTGCCACCAGTGACTCCGAGACAGGCCACAATCAGCCCCAGCATTTT. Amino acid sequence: CATSDSETGHNQPQHF.

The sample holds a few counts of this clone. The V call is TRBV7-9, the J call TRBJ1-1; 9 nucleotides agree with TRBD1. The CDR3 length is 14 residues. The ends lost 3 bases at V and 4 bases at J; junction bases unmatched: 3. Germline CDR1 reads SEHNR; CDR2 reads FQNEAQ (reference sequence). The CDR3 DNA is TGTGCCAGCAGCTTTACAGGGGGCGGCACTGAAGCTTTCTTT. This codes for CASSFTGGGTEAFF.

CDR3 in amino acids: CASSLVMAAYEQYF. CDR3 sequence (DNA): TGCGCCAGCAGCTTGGTAATGGCAGCCTACGAGCAGTACTTC. J is TRBJ2-7 and V is TRBV5-1, with no clear D. This CDR3 is built from 14 residues. Germline V lookup: CDR1 SGHRS, CDR2 YFSETQ. V lost 0 bases and J lost 2, with 9 bases in between.

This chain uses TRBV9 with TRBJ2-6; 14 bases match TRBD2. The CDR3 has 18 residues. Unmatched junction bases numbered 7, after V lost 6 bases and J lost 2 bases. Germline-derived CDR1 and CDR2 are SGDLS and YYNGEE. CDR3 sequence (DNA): TGTGCCAGCACCGGGACTAGCGGGAGAGGCGCTGGGGCCAACGTCCTGACTTTC. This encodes CASTGTSGRGAGANVLTF. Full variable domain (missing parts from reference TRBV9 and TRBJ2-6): DSGVTQTPKHLITATGQRVTLRCSPRSGDLSVYWYQQSLDQGLQFLIQYYNGEERAKGNILERFSAQQFPDLHSELNLSSLELGDSALYFCASTGTSGRGAGANVLTFGAGSRLTVL.

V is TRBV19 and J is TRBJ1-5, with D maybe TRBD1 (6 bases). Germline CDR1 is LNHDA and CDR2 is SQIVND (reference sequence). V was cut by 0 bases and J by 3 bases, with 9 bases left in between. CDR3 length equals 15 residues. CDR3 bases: TGTGCCAGTAGTATAGAATCAGGGGCCAATCAGCCCCAGCATTTT. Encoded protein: CASSIESGANQPQHF. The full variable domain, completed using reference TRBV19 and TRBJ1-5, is DGGITQSPKYLFRKEGQNVTLSCEQNLNHDAMYWYRQDPGQGLRLIYYSQIVNDFQKGDIAEGYSVSREKKESFPLTVTSAQKNPTAFYLCASSIESGANQPQHFGDGTRLSIL.

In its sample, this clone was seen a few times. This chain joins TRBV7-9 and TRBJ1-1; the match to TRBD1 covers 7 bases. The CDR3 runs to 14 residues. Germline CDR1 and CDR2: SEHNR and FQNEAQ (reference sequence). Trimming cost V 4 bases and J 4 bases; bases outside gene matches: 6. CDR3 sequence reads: CASSSGQPSTEAFF. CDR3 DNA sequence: TGTGCCAGCAGCTCGGGACAGCCTTCCACTGAAGCTTTCTTT.

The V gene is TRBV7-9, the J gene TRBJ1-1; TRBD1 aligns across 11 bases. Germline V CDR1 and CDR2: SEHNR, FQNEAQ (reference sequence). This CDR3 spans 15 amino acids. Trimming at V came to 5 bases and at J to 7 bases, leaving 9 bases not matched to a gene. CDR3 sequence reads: CASSDRDRGFNEAFF. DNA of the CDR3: TGTGCCAGCAGCGACCGGGACAGGGGGTTTAATGAAGCTTTCTTT.

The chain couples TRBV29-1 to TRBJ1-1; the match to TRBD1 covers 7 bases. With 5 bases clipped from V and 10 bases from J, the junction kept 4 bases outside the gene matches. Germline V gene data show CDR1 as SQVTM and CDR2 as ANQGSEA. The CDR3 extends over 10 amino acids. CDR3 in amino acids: CSVQTGVAFF. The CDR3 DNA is TGCAGCGTTCAAACAGGGGTAGCTTTCTTT.

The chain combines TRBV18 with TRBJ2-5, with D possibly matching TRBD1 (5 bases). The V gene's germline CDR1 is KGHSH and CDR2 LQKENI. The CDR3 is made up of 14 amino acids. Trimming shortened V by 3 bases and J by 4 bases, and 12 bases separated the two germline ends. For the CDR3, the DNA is TGTGCCAGCTCACCCGGACAAACAGGAGAGACCCAGTACTTC. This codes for CASSPGQTGETQYF.

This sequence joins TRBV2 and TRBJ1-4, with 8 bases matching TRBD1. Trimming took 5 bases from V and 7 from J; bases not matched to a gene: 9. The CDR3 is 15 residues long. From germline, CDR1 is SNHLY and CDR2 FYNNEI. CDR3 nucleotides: TGTGCCAGCAGTACAGGACAGGGACGGTTTGAAAAACTGTTTTTT. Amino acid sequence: CASSTGQGRFEKLFF.

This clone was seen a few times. For the CDR3, the DNA is TGTGCCAGTAGCACGGGAGGCATTCAGTACTTC. Encoded protein: CASSTGGIQYF. The gene calls are TRBV19 and TRBJ2-4; TRBD2 aligns across 7 bases. The junction had 2 bases not matched to a gene; V was cut back by 6 bases and J by 9 bases. CDR1 and CDR2 (germline): LNHDA, SQIVND (reference sequence). The CDR3 loop spans 11 amino acids.

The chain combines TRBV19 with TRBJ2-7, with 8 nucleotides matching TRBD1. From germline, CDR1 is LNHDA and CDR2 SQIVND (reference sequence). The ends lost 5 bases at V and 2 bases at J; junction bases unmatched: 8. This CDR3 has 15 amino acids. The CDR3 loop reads CASSLRTGPPYEQYF. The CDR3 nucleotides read TGTGCCAGTAGTCTTCGGACAGGGCCCCCCTACGAGCAGTACTTC.

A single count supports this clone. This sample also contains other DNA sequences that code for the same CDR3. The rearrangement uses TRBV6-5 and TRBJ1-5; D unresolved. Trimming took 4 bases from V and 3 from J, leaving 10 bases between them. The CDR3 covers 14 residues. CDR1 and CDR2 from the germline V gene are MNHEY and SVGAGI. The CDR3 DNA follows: TGTGCCAGCAGTTCTAGGCAGCTCAATCAGCCCCAGCATTTT. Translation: CASSSRQLNQPQHF.

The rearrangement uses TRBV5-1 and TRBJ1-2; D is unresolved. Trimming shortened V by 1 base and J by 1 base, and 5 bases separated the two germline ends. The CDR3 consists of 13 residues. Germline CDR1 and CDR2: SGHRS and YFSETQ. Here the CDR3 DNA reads TGCGCCAGCAGCTTGCTCGGTAACTATGGCTACACCTTC. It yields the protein CASSLLGNYGYTF.

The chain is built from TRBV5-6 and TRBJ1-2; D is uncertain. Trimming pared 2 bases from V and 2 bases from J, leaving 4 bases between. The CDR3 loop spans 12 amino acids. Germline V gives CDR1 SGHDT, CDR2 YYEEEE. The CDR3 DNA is TGTGCCAGCAGCTTTGGCAACTATGGCTACACCTTC. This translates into CASSFGNYGYTF.

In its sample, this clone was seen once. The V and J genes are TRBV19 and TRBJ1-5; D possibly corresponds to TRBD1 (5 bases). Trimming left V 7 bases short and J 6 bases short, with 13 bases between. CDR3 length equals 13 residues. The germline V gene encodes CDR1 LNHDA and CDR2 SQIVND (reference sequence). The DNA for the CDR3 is TGTGCCAGTACATCAGGGTGGGGTCAGCCCCAGCATTTT. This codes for CASTSGWGQPQHF.

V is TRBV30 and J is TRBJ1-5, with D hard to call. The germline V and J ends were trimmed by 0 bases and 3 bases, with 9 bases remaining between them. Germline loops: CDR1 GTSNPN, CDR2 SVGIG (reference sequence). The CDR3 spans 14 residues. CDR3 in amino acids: CAWSVLTTNQPQHF. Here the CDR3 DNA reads TGTGCCTGGAGTGTACTCACCACCAATCAGCCCCAGCATTTT.

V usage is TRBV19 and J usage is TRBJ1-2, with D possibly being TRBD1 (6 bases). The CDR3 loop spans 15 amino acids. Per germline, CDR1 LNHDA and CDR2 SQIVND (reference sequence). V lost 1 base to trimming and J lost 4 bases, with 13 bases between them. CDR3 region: CASSIATGRGYGYTF. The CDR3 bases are TGTGCCAGTAGTATAGCGACAGGCCGGGGCTATGGCTACACCTTC.

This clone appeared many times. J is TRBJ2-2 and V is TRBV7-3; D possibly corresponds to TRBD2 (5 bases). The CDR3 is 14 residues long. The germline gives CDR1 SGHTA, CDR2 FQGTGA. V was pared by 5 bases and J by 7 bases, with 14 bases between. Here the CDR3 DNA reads TGTGCCAGCAGCGCACTAGGTGGGCACGGGGAGCTGTTTTTT. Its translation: CASSALGGHGELFF.

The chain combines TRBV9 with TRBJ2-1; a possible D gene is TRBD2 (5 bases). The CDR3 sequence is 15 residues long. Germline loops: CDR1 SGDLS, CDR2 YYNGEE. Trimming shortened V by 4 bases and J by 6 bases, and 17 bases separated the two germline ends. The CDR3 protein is CASSPPRGRVNEQFF. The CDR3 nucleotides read TGTGCCAGCAGCCCCCCTCGGGGTAGAGTCAATGAGCAGTTCTTC.

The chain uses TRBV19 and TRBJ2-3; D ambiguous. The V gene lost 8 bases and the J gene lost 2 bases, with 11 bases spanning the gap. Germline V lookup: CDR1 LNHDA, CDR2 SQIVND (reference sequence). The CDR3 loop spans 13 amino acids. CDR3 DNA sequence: TGTGCCAGTTCTTACGAACTCACAGATACGCAGTATTTT. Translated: CASSYELTDTQYF.

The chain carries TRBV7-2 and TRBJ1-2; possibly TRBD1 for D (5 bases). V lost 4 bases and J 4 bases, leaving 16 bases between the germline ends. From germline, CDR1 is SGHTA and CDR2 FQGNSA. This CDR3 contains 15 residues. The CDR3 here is CASSSMSGSPYGYTF. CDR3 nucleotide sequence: TGTGCCAGCAGCTCGATGTCAGGGTCCCCCTATGGCTACACCTTC.

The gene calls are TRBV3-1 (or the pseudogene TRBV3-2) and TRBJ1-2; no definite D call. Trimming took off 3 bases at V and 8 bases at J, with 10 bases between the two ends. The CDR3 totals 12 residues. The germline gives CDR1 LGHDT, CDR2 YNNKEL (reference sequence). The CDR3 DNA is TGTGCCAGCAGCCACGTGGGAGAGGGCTACACCTTC. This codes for CASSHVGEGYTF.

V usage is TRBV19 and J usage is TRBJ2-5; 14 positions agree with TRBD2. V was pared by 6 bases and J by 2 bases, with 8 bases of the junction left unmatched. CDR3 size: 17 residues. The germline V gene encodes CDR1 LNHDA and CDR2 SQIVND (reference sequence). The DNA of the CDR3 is TGTGCCAGTAGCAGGGGACTAGCGGGAGTCCGGCAAGAGACCCAGTACTTC. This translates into CASSRGLAGVRQETQYF.